The rows below give T cell receptor beta chains drawn from one sample of a study of shared clonotypes between healthy human individuals. Produced via immunoSEQ multiplex PCR; TCRdb's table is partial and in-frame only. The sample contains around 1.6 million clones, 95% to 99% of which appear only once. The sample consisted of naive CD4+ T cells sorted from blood. These receptors were taken from a man aged 25-45 years in good health. Both conserved end residues are part of each CDR3. The D gene is left open where the match is weak. Clone size is not always given. Where it is, it says once, few, many or a class for expanded clones.

clone_size	d_call	j_call	v_call	cdr3_nt	cdr3_aa
once	TRBD2	TRBJ2-2	TRBV30	TGTGCCTGGAGTTTAGCGGGAGGGCCCCGGACCGGGGAGCTGTTTTTT	CAWSLAGGPRTGELFF
.	.	TRBJ2-3	TRBV5-1	TGCGCCAGCAGCTTGGGGGTTAGCGCGGATACGCAGTATTTT	CASSLGVSADTQYF
once	.	TRBJ1-5	TRBV2	TGTGCCAGCACTTACAGTCGGCTTCAGCCCCAGCATTTT	CASTYSRLQPQHF
.	TRBD2	TRBJ2-1	TRBV5-8	TGTGCCAGCAGCATCAGCCTTAGCGGGAAGCCGTACAATGAGCAGTTCTTC	CASSISLSGKPYNEQFF
.	.	TRBJ1-1	TRBV5-1	TGCGCCAGCAGCCTTAAGACAAGGACTGAAGCTTTCTTT	CASSLKTRTEAFF
.	.	TRBJ2-3	TRBV5-4	TGTGCCAGCAGCTTACGGGTTCGGGATGGAGGTACGCAGTATTTT	CASSLRVRDGGTQYF
.	.	TRBJ2-1	TRBV29-1	TGCAGCGTTCTTCGTGGGGGCAACAATGAGCAGTTCTTC	CSVLRGGNNEQFF
once	.	TRBJ2-7	TRBV2	TGTGCCAGCAGTGAAATTGCGACAGTCTACGAGCAGTACTTC	CASSEIATVYEQYF
.	TRBD1	TRBJ1-4	TRBV6-1	TGTGCCAGCAGGGGGACAGCACGTAATGAAAAACTGTTTTTT	CASRGTARNEKLFF
.	.	TRBJ1-3	TRBV28	TGTGCCAGCAGTTCTCATCCAGGGAAGGGGTCTGGAAACACCATATATTTT	CASSSHPGKGSGNTIYF
.	.	TRBJ2-2	TRBV25-1	TGTGCCGCCCGTGGGACCGGGGAGCTGTTTTTT	CAARGTGELFF
once	TRBD1	TRBJ2-7	TRBV7-8	TGTGCCAGCAGCTTTGGACAGGGGGCCCACGAGCAGTACTTC	CASSFGQGAHEQYF
once	.	TRBJ1-5	TRBV18	TGTGCCAGCTCACCACCGGGGCGGAACTCCAATCAGCCCCAGCATTTT	CASSPPGRNSNQPQHF
once	TRBD1	TRBJ1-2	TRBV11-2	TGTGCCAGCAGCTTCCCGGGACAGGGGAGTTATGGCTACACCTTC	CASSFPGQGSYGYTF
.	.	TRBJ2-2	TRBV19	TGTGCCAGTAGTAGGTTGGGGGACACCGGGGAGCTGTTTTTT	CASSRLGDTGELFF
once	.	TRBJ1-2	TRBV10-2	TGCGCCAGCAGTGAGTCTACAGGATTCGGCGCCACCTTC	CASSESTGFGATF
.	.	TRBJ1-1	TRBV2	TGTGCCAGCGGAGTCCTCATGAACACTGAAGCTTTCTTT	CASGVLMNTEAFF
.	.	TRBJ2-7	TRBV28	TGTGCCAGCAGTTTATCGTTTTCCGAGCAGTACTTC	CASSLSFSEQYF